This T cell receptor (beta chain) was recorded in a study of blood T cell repertoires in COVID-19. Study-level background: Donors in the United States, Italy and Spain gave samples during acute or convalescent COVID-19.

Sequencing used immunoSEQ multiplex PCR; TCRdb keeps in-frame clones, though not all of them. Of over 350,000 clones in the sample, approximately 88% are singletons; the top ten hold about 0.89%. V gave up 2 bases and J gave up 6 bases, with 5 bases separating them. CDR3 length equals 13 residues. The germline V gene encodes CDR1 LGHNT and CDR2 FRNRAP. This sequence originates from a woman aged 25 to 45 with acute COVID-19. This chain connects TRBV12-5 to TRBJ1-6, with D unclear. The source material was PBMCs or T cells enriched from blood (not recorded which). The CDR3 sequence: CASGLFVNSPLHF. DNA of the CDR3: TGTGCTAGTGGTTTGTTCGTTAATTCACCCCTCCACTTT. Variable domain in full (rest from reference TRBV12-5 and TRBJ1-6): DARVTQTPRHKVTEMGQEVTMRCQPILGHNTVFWYRQTMMQGLELLAYFRNRAPLDDSGMPKDRFSAEMPDATLATLKIQPSEPRDSAVYFCASGLFVNSPLHFGNGTRLTVT.